This entry is about one T cell receptor (beta chain). The antigen is not known. The data were obtained in a study of T cell repertoires in cytomegalovirus infection. Study-level findings and limits: Summed frequency of public TCR beta families distinguished CMV carriers with the relevant HLA.

TCRdb redid the calling of the reads with MiXCR, one entry per CDR3 protein. The top ten clones hold 65% to 75% of a sample with under 120,000 distinct CDR3 sequences, under 55% of them seen once. Trimming removed 6 bases at V and 1 base at J, with 9 bases between. The CDR3 has 13 residues. CDR1 and CDR2 from the germline V gene are KGHSH and LQKENI. The clonotype was recovered from a human donor in good health (CMV status not recorded). Some clones in this sample may be carry-over from other donors' samples. The chain couples TRBV18 to TRBJ1-1, with D maybe TRBD1 (5 bases). The sample here was CD8+ T cells from cultured PBMCs, taken from culture after CMV antigen stimulation. Written as DNA, the CDR3 is TGTGCCAGCTCGATGGGGGGGAACACTGAAGCTTTCTTT. It translates to CASSMGGNTEAFF. Using reference TRBV18 and TRBJ1-1 for the parts outside the CDR3, the full variable domain is NAGVMQNPRHLVRRRGQEARLRCSPMKGHSHVYWYRQLPEEGLKFMVYLQKENIIDESGMPKERFSAEFPKEGPSILRIQQVVRGDSAAYFCASSMGGNTEAFFGQGTRLTVV.